The clone carrying this T cell receptor (beta chain) has a single count. What it recognizes is unknown. These data come from a study of cytomegalovirus exposure and HLA in healthy donors. General observations from the study: Most TCRs appeared rarely, but some public TCRs recurred in many donors.

The assay was immunoSEQ multiplex PCR, and TCRdb's table has in-frame clones only and misses some. This table holds fewer than 120,000 clones, roughly 90% found once. The clonotype comes from a woman aged 25 to 39 in good health and CMV-seropositive. The sequenced material came from PBMCs.

The CDR3 sequence is CASSEGQGAYEQYF. In DNA form, the CDR3 reads TGTGCCAGCAGCGAAGGACAGGGGGCTTACGAGCAGTACTTC. The chain uses TRBV7-6 and TRBJ2-7; 11 nucleotides agree with TRBD1. V was pared by 5 bases and J by 4 bases, with 4 bases of the junction left unmatched. Germline V gene lookup returns CDR1 SGHVS and CDR2 FNYEAQ. The CDR3 contains 14 residues. Complete variable domain (other parts from reference TRBV7-6 and TRBJ2-7): GAGVSQSPRYKVTKRGQDVALRCDPISGHVSLYWYRQALGQGPEFLTYFNYEAQQDKSGLPNDRFSAERPEGSISTLTIQRTEQRDSAMYRCASSEGQGAYEQYFGPGTRLTVT.